A single sample is the source of the 25 T cell receptor beta chains below, sequenced in a study of T cells in Graves' hyperthyroidism and ophthalmopathy. RNA transcripts provided the source from which TCR beta CDR3 regions were amplified. TCR CDR3 regions were first amplified by RT-PCR with HTBI primers. MiXCR was run by TCRdb on the multiplex PCR reads, yielding one entry per CDR3 protein. The sample contains hundreds of thousands of distinct CDR3 sequences, roughly 40% of which appear only once. The sequenced material came from blood. These TCRs come from a man aged 18 to 30 with Graves' hyperthyroidism.

J is TRBJ1-1 and V is TRBV25-1; D ambiguous. The ends were cut back, 2 bases at V and 5 bases at J, with 18 bases in the middle. Germline values: CDR1 MGHDK, CDR2 SYGVNS. The CDR3 has 16 amino acids. CDR3 region: CASSEPSGGGRTEAFF. The CDR3 DNA reads TGTGCCAGCAGTGAACCCTCTGGAGGAGGCCGAACTGAAGCTTTCTTT.

This CDR3 reads CSASGTVRGGYTF. Here the CDR3 DNA reads TGCAGTGCCTCAGGTACAGTCCGAGGAGGCTACACCTTC. The chain is built from TRBV20-1 and TRBJ1-2; D unresolved. V gave up 6 bases and J gave up 8 bases, with 19 bases separating them. The CDR3 extends over 13 amino acids. Looked up from germline, CDR1 is DFQATT and CDR2 is SNEGSKA (reference sequence).

This chain links TRBV6-1 with TRBJ1-2, with D tentatively TRBD1 (5 bases). The CDR3 covers 16 residues. Germline CDR1 MNHNS, CDR2 SASEGT. V was shortened by 2 bases and J by 1 base, with 14 bases between the two germline ends. The CDR3 DNA follows: TGTGCCAGCAGTGAACGGGGGAAAGACGGTAACTATGGCTACACCTTC. It yields the protein CASSERGKDGNYGYTF.

In its sample, this clonotype was seen a few times. V is TRBV7-9 and J is TRBJ2-5; 10 positions agree with TRBD1. CDR3 length equals 15 residues. J gave up 7 bases and V 6 bases, and 11 bases lay outside the gene matches. From germline, CDR1 is SEHNR and CDR2 FQNEAQ (reference sequence). The CDR3 nucleotides are TGTGCCAGCAGGTGGCTTGACAGGGGGCAGGGGACCCAGTACTTC. This translates into CASRWLDRGQGTQYF.

This clonotype was observed many times. The chain joins TRBV20-1 to TRBJ2-6; unclear D gene. V lost 5 bases, J lost 1 base, and 3 bases lay in between. This CDR3 contains 12 residues. Germline CDR1 reads DFQATT; CDR2 reads SNEGSKA (reference sequence). In DNA form, the CDR3 reads TGCAGTGCTCGTTCTGGGGCCAACGTCCTGACTTTC. Protein: CSARSGANVLTF.

The gene calls are TRBV7-9 and TRBJ2-7; D is perhaps TRBD1 (6 bases). Germline CDR1 is SEHNR and CDR2 is FQNEAQ (reference sequence). The length of the CDR3 is 16 residues. V was clipped by 8 bases and J by 3 bases, with 23 bases between them. The chain's CDR3 is CASEPGARTAVYEQYF. CDR3 DNA: TGTGCCAGCGAACCCGGGGCTAGGACAGCCGTCTACGAGCAGTACTTC.

This clonotype showed up just a few times. This chain uses TRBV11-2 with TRBJ2-7; the match to TRBD2 covers 7 bases. The CDR3 is made up of 13 amino acids. The V gene end was trimmed by 3 bases and the J gene end by 3 bases; junction bases not matched to a gene: 2. Per germline, CDR1 SGHAT and CDR2 FQNNGV. In DNA form, the CDR3 reads TGTGCCAGCAGCTTCGAGCGGGGCTACGAGCAGTACTTC. Its protein is CASSFERGYEQYF.

The J gene is TRBJ2-7, the V gene TRBV25-1; 7 nucleotides agree with TRBD1. The CDR3 contains 13 residues. Germline V gene lookup returns CDR1 MGHDK and CDR2 SYGVNS. This CDR3 is CARGTVSSYEQYF. The CDR3 nucleotides are TGTGCTAGGGGGACAGTGAGCTCCTACGAGCAGTACTTC.

There are a few counts of this clonotype. One end of the junction varies from germline; a read error may be responsible. This CDR3 is CASSLGQSAEQYF. For the CDR3, the DNA is TGCGCCAGCAGTCTTGGACAGTCAGCCGAGCAGTACTTC. The chain links TRBV7-9 to TRBJ2-7; D is possibly TRBD1 (6 bases). This CDR3 has 13 amino acids. Germline V gives CDR1 SEHNR, CDR2 FQNEAQ (reference sequence). The full variable domain, with the rest looked up from reference TRBV7-9 and TRBJ2-7, is DTGVSQNPRHKITKRGQNVTFRCDPISEHNRLYWYRQTLGQGPEFLTYFQNEAQLEKSRLLSDRFSAERPKGSFSTLEIQRTEQGDSAMYLCASSLGQSAEQYFGPGTRLTVT.

This clonotype occurred once. This may arise from a read error, as a much more abundant clone is one base away. Given the absence of the conserved phenylalanine or tryptophan at the CDR3 end, a read error is likely. V is TRBV2 and J is TRBJ2-1, with D possibly matching TRBD1 (6 bases). The J call may be wrong; the DNA end is better matched by TRBJ2-7. The germline CDR1 and CDR2 sequences are SNHLY and FYNNEI. The CDR3 sequence is 14 residues long. CDR3 residues: CASSDRDIDYEQYS. The CDR3 DNA reads as TGTGCCAGCAGTGACCGGGACATAGACTACGAGCAGTACTCC.

This clonotype came up a few times. The V gene is TRBV20-1, the J gene TRBJ2-5; 7 bases map to TRBD2. Germline CDR1 reads DFQATT; CDR2 reads SNEGSKA (reference sequence). CDR3 length: 15 amino acids. With V trimmed by 2 bases and J by 1 base, 7 bases remained unmatched. The CDR3 region is CSARLRGEGQETQYF. CDR3 DNA sequence: TGCAGTGCTAGACTCCGAGGGGAGGGCCAAGAGACCCAGTACTTC.

This clonotype has ten or more counts. This CDR3 reads CASSESMNGYTF. The CDR3 region has the DNA TGTGCCAGCAGTGAATCTATGAATGGCTACACCTTC. This chain joins TRBV25-1 and TRBJ1-2; no clear D. Germline V gene sequence: CDR1 MGHDK, CDR2 SYGVNS. The CDR3 has 12 residues. Between the trimmed V and J ends, which lost 1 base and 6 bases, there was a span of 6 bases.

This clonotype occurred once. CDR3 residues: CASSNGQEGIGELFF. The CDR3 coding sequence is TGCGCCAGCAGCAACGGACAGGAGGGCATCGGGGAGCTGTTTTTT. The rearrangement joins TRBV5-1 to TRBJ2-2; weak D call: TRBD1 (7 bases). Trimming removed 4 bases from V and 7 bases from J, with 17 bases in between. The CDR3 runs 15 residues. Germline V CDR1 and CDR2: SGHRS, YFSETQ.

In its sample, this clonotype was seen a few times. This sequence joins TRBV29-1 and TRBJ2-7; 7 bases fit TRBD1. CDR3 length equals 13 residues. V trimming: 2 bases; J trimming: 1 base; junction bases outside the gene matches: 2. CDR1 and CDR2 from the germline V gene are SQVTM and ANQGSEA. This CDR3 is CSVELGQSYEQYF. The CDR3 DNA is TGCAGCGTTGAATTGGGACAGTCCTACGAGCAGTACTTC.

As for this clonotype: Possible read error: a much larger clone is one base away. V gene TRBV7-9 combines with J gene TRBJ2-5; 9 nucleotides match TRBD1. The CDR3 is 15 amino acids. Germline V CDR1 and CDR2: SEHNR, FQNEAQ (reference sequence). The V segment lost 5 bases and the J segment 6 bases; nucleotides outside the gene matches: 10. The CDR3 loop reads CASSPGTGFDKTQYF. Here the CDR3 DNA reads TGTGCCAGCAGCCCCGGGACAGGGTTCGACAAGACCCAGTACTTC.

The genes are TRBV7-9 and TRBJ1-4, with 11 bases that match TRBD1. This CDR3 region has 15 residues. Germline V gives CDR1 SEHNR, CDR2 FQNEAQ (reference sequence). V lost 5 bases and J lost 4; bases outside the gene matches: 3. CDR3 sequence (DNA): TGTGCCAGCAGCGACGGGACAGGGGGTAATGAAAAACTGTTTTTT. Protein: CASSDGTGGNEKLFF.

This clonotype was recorded many times. The chain has TRBV7-8 and TRBJ1-1, with unresolved D. V dropped 5 bases and J dropped 5 bases, with 12 bases sitting between them. The CDR3 extends over 13 amino acids. The germline V gene encodes CDR1 SGHVS and CDR2 FQNEAQ. The CDR3 DNA follows: TGTGCCAGCAGCCTCCACGTGGGGACTGAAGCTTTCTTT. Protein sequence: CASSLHVGTEAFF.

On this clonotype itself: The junction shows a germline mismatch at one end, possibly a read error. The rearrangement uses TRBV24-1 and TRBJ2-7, with TRBD2 matching over 7 bases. The CDR3 is 16 residues long. CDR1 is KGHDR, CDR2 SFDVKD, per germline. CDR3 sequence: CASSQDWASGSYEQYF. CDR3 coding DNA: TGCGCCAGCAGCCAAGATTGGGCTAGCGGTTCCTACGAGCAGTACTTC.

The J gene is TRBJ2-6, the V gene TRBV7-9; D is uncertain. The CDR3 extends over 16 amino acids. Looked up from germline, CDR1 is SEHNR and CDR2 is FQNEAQ (reference sequence). Trimming stripped 5 bases from V and 4 bases from J, with 15 bases between. The CDR3 coding sequence is TGTGCCAGCAGCCCTCTGGTAGCTGGAGGGGCCAACGTCCTGACTTTC. Amino acids: CASSPLVAGGANVLTF.

The chain is built from TRBV11-2 and TRBJ1-2; the D gene is possibly TRBD1 (6 bases). V gave up 1 base and J gave up 1 base, with 13 bases separating them. Germline V gene lookup returns CDR1 SGHAT and CDR2 FQNNGV. CDR3 length: 16 amino acids. Here the CDR3 DNA reads TGTGCCAGCAGCTTAGTAGGCCAGGGGATTAACTATGGCTACACCTTC. Its protein product is CASSLVGQGINYGYTF.

This chain uses TRBV5-1 with TRBJ2-7; 7 nucleotides line up with TRBD1. The CDR3 is made up of 14 amino acids. With V trimmed by 4 bases and J by 3 bases, 7 bases remained unmatched. The germline V gene has CDR1 SGHRS and CDR2 YFSETQ. The CDR3 sequence is CASSRDRVGYEQYF. In nucleotides, the CDR3 is TGCGCCAGCAGCCGCGACAGGGTGGGCTACGAGCAGTACTTC.

The chain joins TRBV15 to TRBJ1-6, with D perhaps matching TRBD1 (5 bases). The CDR3 has 16 amino acids. The V end was cut by 0 bases, the J end by 3 bases, with 9 bases between. Germline V gives CDR1 LNHNV, CDR2 YYDKDF (reference sequence). Written as DNA, the CDR3 is TGTGCCACCAGCAGAGATCGCGGGGGCTATAATTCACCCCTCCACTTT. Protein: CATSRDRGGYNSPLHF. The complete variable domain, with remaining parts taken from reference TRBV15 and TRBJ1-6, reads DAMVIQNPRYQVTQFGKPVTLSCSQTLNHNVMYWYQQKSSQAPKLLFHYYDKDFNNEADTPDNFQSRRPNTSFCFLDIRSPGLGDTAMYLCATSRDRGGYNSPLHFGNGTRLTVT.

This clonotype has ten or more counts. The J gene is TRBJ1-2, the V gene TRBV24-1; D remains unclear. Germline V lookup: CDR1 KGHDR, CDR2 SFDVKD. Trimming took off 3 bases at V and 4 bases at J, with 8 bases between the two ends. The CDR3 is 13 residues long. The CDR3 spells CATSDGRGYGYTF. The CDR3 DNA sequence: TGTGCCACCAGTGATGGACGGGGCTATGGCTACACCTTC.

The chain uses TRBV7-2 and TRBJ2-5, with a possible D match to TRBD1 (6 bases). Trimming left V 5 bases short and J 5 bases short, with 15 bases between. CDR3 length: 14 amino acids. The germline V gene has CDR1 SGHTA and CDR2 FQGNSA. Here the CDR3 DNA reads TGTGCCAGCAGCGCGAGTGGCCAGGGGGAGACCCAGTACTTC. Amino acid sequence: CASSASGQGETQYF.

This clonotype was seen more than once but under ten times. This rearrangement joins TRBV7-3 to TRBJ1-4, with 7 bases aligning to TRBD1. After removal of 11 bases from V and 7 bases from J, the junction contained 16 bases not matched to a gene. Germline V gene sequence: CDR1 SGHTA, CDR2 FQGTGA. The CDR3 totals 15 residues. CDR3 DNA: TGTGCCCCGCACCCATCCCGACAGGGAGGTGAAAAACTGTTTTTT. This translates into CAPHPSRQGGEKLFF. The full variable domain, completed using reference TRBV7-3 and TRBJ1-4, is GAGVSQTPSNKVTEKGKYVELRCDPISGHTALYWYRQSLGQGPEFLIYFQGTGAADDSGLPNDRFFAVRPEGSVSTLKIQRTERGDSAVYLCAPHPSRQGGEKLFFGSGTQLSVL.